The entry below describes one TCR beta chain. Beta-chain TCR CDR3 regions were amplified from RNA transcripts. RT-PCR with HTBI primers came first, then second-round multiplex PCR. TCRdb re-derived calls from the multiplex PCR reads in MiXCR, one entry per CDR3 protein. Counted here are hundreds of thousands of distinct CDR3 sequences, just over 40% occurring once; the ten biggest clones make up more than 3%. Where ophthalmopathy was present, donors had moderate-to-severe activity, CAS ≥3, NOSPECS ≥4 and duration under 3 months. This CDR3 contains 13 residues. V was cut by 8 bases and J by 4 bases, with 14 bases left in between. The germline gives CDR1 MGHDK, CDR2 SYGVNS. These data belong to a study of Graves' ophthalmopathy and Graves' hyperthyroidism.

This TCR was recovered from an adult man with Graves' ophthalmopathy. The chain employs TRBV25-1 and TRBJ1-1, with a possible D match to TRBD1 (5 bases). Sequences were obtained from peripheral blood. The CDR3 here is CASRTMVTTEAFF. The DNA of the CDR3 is TGTGCCAGCCGGACAATGGTAACCACTGAAGCTTTCTTT. Drawing the rest from reference TRBV25-1 and TRBJ1-1, the complete variable domain is EADIYQTPRYLVIGTGKKITLECSQTMGHDKMYWYQQDPGMELHLIHYSYGVNSTEKGDLSSESTVSRIRTEHFPLTLESARPSHTSQYLCASRTMVTTEAFFGQGTRLTVV.